This TCR beta chain was recovered during a study of T cell repertoires and HLA-DP antigens. Study at large: CD4+ T cells were cocultured with HeLa cells expressing HLA-DP.

CDR1 and CDR2 (germline): SGHTS, YDEGEE. This CDR3 is 13 amino acids long. V lost 4 bases to trimming and J lost 4 bases, with 10 bases between them. Of note for this clone: Its antigen is unknown.

Primers targeted 54 TRBV and 13 TRBJ segments. The data were produced by immunoSEQ multiplex PCR, yet TCRdb's version contains in-frame clones alone and is incomplete. The sample consists of about 73,000 clones, 80% of them appearing once. The V and J genes are TRBV5-8 and TRBJ2-3; a weak D match, TRBD2 (6 bases). The receptor was isolated from a man aged 60-69 years in good health and CMV-seronegative. What was sequenced was CD4+ T cells from PBMCs. The CDR3 protein is CASSRAGPDTQYF. CDR3 nucleotide sequence: TGTGCCAGCAGCCGGGCGGGGCCAGATACGCAGTATTTT. The whole variable domain, remainder taken from reference TRBV5-8 and TRBJ2-3, is EAGVTQSPTHLIKTRGQQATLRCSPISGHTSVYWYQQALGLGLQFLLWYDEGEERNRGNFPPRFSGRQFPNYSSELNVNALELEDSALYLCASSRAGPDTQYFGPGTRLTVL.